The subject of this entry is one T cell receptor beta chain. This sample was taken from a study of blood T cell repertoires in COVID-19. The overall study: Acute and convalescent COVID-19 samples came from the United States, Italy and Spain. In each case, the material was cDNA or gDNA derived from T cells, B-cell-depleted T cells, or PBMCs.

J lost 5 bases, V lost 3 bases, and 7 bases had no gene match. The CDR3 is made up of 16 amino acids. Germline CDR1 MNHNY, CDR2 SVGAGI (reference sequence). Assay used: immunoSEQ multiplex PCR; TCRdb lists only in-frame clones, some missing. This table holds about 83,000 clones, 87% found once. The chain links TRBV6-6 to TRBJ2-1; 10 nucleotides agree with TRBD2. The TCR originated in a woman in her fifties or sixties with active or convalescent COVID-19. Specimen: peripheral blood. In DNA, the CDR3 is TGTGCCAGCAGTTATAGCTCCCTAGCGGGGGACAATGAGCAGTTCTTC. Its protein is CASSYSSLAGDNEQFF.